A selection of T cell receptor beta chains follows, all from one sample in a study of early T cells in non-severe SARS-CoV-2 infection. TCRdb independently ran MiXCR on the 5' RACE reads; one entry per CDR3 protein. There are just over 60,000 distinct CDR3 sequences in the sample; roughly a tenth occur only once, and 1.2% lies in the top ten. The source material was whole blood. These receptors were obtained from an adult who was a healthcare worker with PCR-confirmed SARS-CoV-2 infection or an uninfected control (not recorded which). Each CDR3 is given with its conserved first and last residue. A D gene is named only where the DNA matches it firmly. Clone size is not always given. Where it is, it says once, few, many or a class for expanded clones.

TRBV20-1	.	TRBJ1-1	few	CSALLNTEAFF	TGCAGTGCTCTACTGAACACTGAAGCTTTCTTT
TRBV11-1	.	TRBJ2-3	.	CASTAGEVEYF	TGTGCCAGCACCGCAGGGGAAGTTGAGTATTTT
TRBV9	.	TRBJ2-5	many	CASSVGARQETQYF	TGTGCCAGCAGCGTCGGGGCCCGGCAAGAGACCCAGTACTTC
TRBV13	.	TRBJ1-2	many	CASSSKTGSYGYTF	TGTGCCAGCAGCTCCAAGACGGGTAGCTACGGCTACACCTTC
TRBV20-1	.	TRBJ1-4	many	CSARSFGVGDEKLFF	TGCAGTGCTAGAAGTTTCGGGGTCGGTGATGAAAAACTGTTTTTT
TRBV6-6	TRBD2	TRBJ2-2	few	CASSERGGYTGELFF	TGTGCCAGCAGTGAGCGGGGGGGATACACCGGGGAGCTGTTTTTT
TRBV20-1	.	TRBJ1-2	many	CSAEITGNYGYTF	TGCAGTGCTGAAATCACAGGAAACTATGGCTACACCTTC
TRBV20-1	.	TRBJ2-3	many	CSARDGGGPDTQYF	TGCAGTGCTAGAGATGGAGGGGGCCCAGATACGCAGTATTTT
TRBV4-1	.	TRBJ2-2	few	CASSQTGRTGELFF	TGCGCCAGCAGCCAAACAGGGCGAACCGGGGAGCTGTTTTTT
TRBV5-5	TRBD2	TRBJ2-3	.	CASSLLAGGTTDTQYF	TGTGCCAGCAGCTTACTAGCGGGGGGCACCACAGATACGCAGTATTTT
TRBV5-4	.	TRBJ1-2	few	CASSLGAGGYTF	TGTGCCAGCAGCTTGGGGGCTGGTGGCTACACCTTC
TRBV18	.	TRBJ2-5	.	CASSPIQETQYF	TGTGCCAGCTCACCCATCCAAGAGACCCAGTACTTC
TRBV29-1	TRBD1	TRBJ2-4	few	CSVVTGSNIQYF	TGCAGCGTGGTGACAGGGTCAAACATTCAGTACTTC
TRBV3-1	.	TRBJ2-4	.	CASSPGSFRSTKNIQYF	TGTGCCAGCAGCCCAGGTTCCTTCAGGTCAACCAAAAACATTCAGTACTTC
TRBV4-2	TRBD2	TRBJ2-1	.	CASSQGGPSGDLWFF	TGTGCCAGCAGCCAAGGTGGTCCTAGCGGGGACCTATGGTTCTTC
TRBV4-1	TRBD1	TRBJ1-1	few	CASSQEVTGNMNTEAFF	TGCGCCAGCAGCCAAGAGGTGACAGGGAACATGAACACTGAAGCTTTCTTT
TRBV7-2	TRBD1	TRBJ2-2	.	CASSQTGVNTGELFF	TGTGCCAGCAGCCAAACAGGGGTGAACACCGGGGAGCTGTTTTTT